Following are 23 T cell receptor beta chains from one sample sequenced in a study of T cell repertoires in cytomegalovirus infection. TCRdb re-called the reads through MiXCR, storing one row per CDR3 protein. The table records 300,000 to 400,000 distinct CDR3 sequences, just under 30% of them present only once. No antigens are known for them. The sample here was cultured PBMCs, taken from culture after CMV antigen stimulation. The receptors here all came from a human donor in good health (CMV status not recorded). Some clones in this sample may be carry-over from other donors' samples.

This clonotype was observed a few times. One end of the junction fails to match germline, which may point to a read error. The CDR3 DNA reads as TGTGCTAGCAGCTTAGAGACAGGGGTTTATGAGCAGTTCTTC. Translating it yields CASSLETGVYEQFF. This chain joins TRBV7-7 and TRBJ2-1; 8 positions agree with TRBD1. Per germline, CDR1 SSHAT and CDR2 FNYEAQ (reference sequence). The CDR3 has 14 amino acids.

Many counts were recorded for this clonotype. This chain joins TRBV7-2 and TRBJ2-5; D is ambiguous. V was trimmed by 1 base and J by 3 bases, leaving 6 bases between them. CDR1 and CDR2 (germline): SGHTA, FQGNSA. The CDR3 is made up of 13 amino acids. CDR3 region: CASSLGNEETQYF. The CDR3, as DNA: TGTGCCAGCAGCTTAGGGAATGAAGAGACCCAGTACTTC.

There are a few counts of this clonotype. The chain joins TRBV11-3 to TRBJ1-2; weak D call: TRBD1 (5 bases). V was cut by 6 bases and J by 4 bases, with 9 bases left in between. CDR3 length equals 12 residues. Germline assignment: CDR1 SGHNT and CDR2 YENEEA. CDR3 DNA: TGTGCCAGCAGTCGGGACGGCTATGGCTACACCTTC. This gives the protein CASSRDGYGYTF.

This clonotype was seen only a few times. The chain couples TRBV19 to TRBJ2-1; TRBD2 aligns across 10 bases. This CDR3 contains 15 residues. Germline CDR1 and CDR2: LNHDA and SQIVND (reference sequence). V was pared by 4 bases and J by 7 bases, with 7 bases of the junction left unmatched. Written as DNA, the CDR3 is TGTGCCAGTAGTAGGAGCGGGGGGGCGATGAATGAGCAGTTCTTC. Amino acid sequence: CASSRSGGAMNEQFF.

CDR3: CASRLQGKEAFF. The CDR3 DNA reads as TGTGCCAGCAGACTACAGGGGAAGGAAGCTTTCTTT. The rearrangement uses TRBV28 and TRBJ1-1, with TRBD1 matching 7 bases. V was clipped by 6 bases and J by 8 bases; unmatched bases: 6. The CDR3 extends over 12 amino acids. Germline values: CDR1 MDHEN, CDR2 SYDVKM.

This clonotype appeared a few times. This chain uses TRBV6-6 with TRBJ2-7, with TRBD2 as a possible D gene (6 bases). Germline CDR1 is MNHNY and CDR2 is SVGAGI (reference sequence). The V end was cut by 2 bases, the J end by 5 bases, with 16 bases between. The CDR3 spans 15 residues. CDR3 region: CASSYPRDLIHEQYF. The CDR3 DNA is TGTGCCAGCAGTTACCCGCGGGATTTAATCCACGAGCAGTACTTC.

This clonotype was seen a few times. The chain joins TRBV7-3 to TRBJ2-3; D call uncertain. Trimming stripped 4 bases from V and 4 bases from J, with 9 bases between. Per the germline V gene, CDR1 is SGHTA and CDR2 is FQGTGA. This CDR3 region has 13 residues. The CDR3 protein is CASSSNLADTQYF. The CDR3 nucleotides read TGTGCCAGCAGCTCAAATCTCGCAGATACGCAGTATTTT.

The chain joins TRBV7-8 to TRBJ2-2, with 7 bases identical to TRBD2. Trimming took 4 bases from V and 2 from J; bases not matched to a gene: 13. The CDR3 spans 18 residues. Germline CDR1 reads SGHVS; CDR2 reads FQNEAQ. DNA of the CDR3: TGTGCCAGCAGCTCTGGAATTTGGCGGGGGACCAACACCGGGGAGCTGTTTTTT. It encodes CASSSGIWRGTNTGELFF.

The chain recombines TRBV10-3 with TRBJ2-3; the D gene is possibly TRBD2 (5 bases). The germline V gene encodes CDR1 ENHRY and CDR2 SYGVKD. The V gene lost 6 bases and the J gene lost 4 bases, with 8 bases spanning the gap. This CDR3 contains 12 residues. CDR3 DNA sequence: TGTGCCATCAGGGCCGGGGCAGATACGCAGTATTTT. Translating gives CAIRAGADTQYF.

The rearrangement links TRBV7-2 to TRBJ2-5; D may be TRBD2 (6 bases). Germline lookup yields CDR1 SGHTA and CDR2 FQGNSA. Between the trimmed V and J ends, which lost 5 bases and 7 bases, there was a span of 20 bases. CDR3 length: 15 residues. The CDR3 coding sequence is TGTGCCAGCAGCCGGGGGTGGGCTAGGGAGGCGACCCAGTACTTC. Translated: CASSRGWAREATQYF.

This clonotype was seen at least ten times. The rearrangement joins TRBV7-3 to TRBJ1-6; D not certain. Germline-derived CDR1 and CDR2 are SGHTA and FQGTGA. CDR3 length equals 14 residues. Trimming took off 2 bases at V and 3 bases at J, with 5 bases between the two ends. In DNA, the CDR3 is TGTGCCAGCAGCTTAGGACTCTATAATTCACCCCTCCACTTT. It encodes CASSLGLYNSPLHF.

This clonotype has a handful of counts. The chain employs TRBV28 and TRBJ1-4; 8 bases are a match to TRBD1. Germline lookup yields CDR1 MDHEN and CDR2 SYDVKM. This CDR3 is 12 amino acids long. V was pared by 6 bases and J by 11 bases, with 5 bases of the junction left unmatched. CDR3 in DNA: TGTGCCAGCAGCGGAAACAGGGGGAAACTGTTTTTT. As protein: CASSGNRGKLFF.

This clonotype was counted at least ten times. The chain is built from TRBV25-1 and TRBJ2-5; 15 bases match TRBD2. Germline assignment: CDR1 MGHDK and CDR2 SYGVNS. The CDR3 contains 19 residues. Trimming took 1 base from V and 4 from J; bases not matched to a gene: 10. The CDR3 is CASSELNTGLAGGSETQYF. In nucleotides, the CDR3 is TGTGCCAGCAGTGAATTAAACACGGGACTAGCGGGAGGCTCAGAGACCCAGTACTTC.

The chain joins TRBV11-1 to TRBJ1-1, with unresolved D. With 2 bases removed from V and 1 base from J, the gap between germline ends came to 11 bases. CDR3 size: 15 residues. CDR1 and CDR2 (germline): SGHAT, FQDESV (reference sequence). CDR3 in DNA: TGTGCCAGCAGCTTACAGGCCTTGACGAACACTGAAGCTTTCTTT. It codes for CASSLQALTNTEAFF.

CDR3 loop: CASSEVEGGTEAFF. In DNA form, the CDR3 reads TGTGCCAGCAGTGAAGTAGAGGGTGGGACTGAAGCTTTCTTT. The J gene is TRBJ1-1, the V gene TRBV6-1; D ambiguous. The germline V and J ends were trimmed by 1 base and 5 bases, with 11 bases remaining between them. CDR1 is MNHNS, CDR2 SASEGT, per germline. The CDR3 spans 14 residues.

This clonotype has more than one count but fewer than ten. The chain uses TRBV11-2 and TRBJ2-1, with 7 bases lining up with TRBD2. With V trimmed by 1 base and J by 9 bases, 9 bases remained unmatched. The CDR3 has 15 amino acids. The germline V gene encodes CDR1 SGHAT and CDR2 FQNNGV. CDR3: CASSLVRDYRGEQFF. The CDR3 DNA reads as TGTGCCAGCAGCTTAGTCCGGGACTACCGCGGTGAGCAGTTCTTC.

This clonotype was found many times. V and J are TRBV7-8 and TRBJ1-1, with D possibly matching TRBD1 (5 bases). V dropped 5 bases and J dropped 0 bases, with 13 bases sitting between them. This CDR3 has 15 amino acids. Germline-derived CDR1 and CDR2 are SGHVS and FQNEAQ. CDR3 sequence: CASSPLSGMNTEAFF. For the CDR3, the DNA is TGTGCCAGCAGCCCCTTGTCAGGGATGAACACTGAAGCTTTCTTT.

The chain joins TRBV9 to TRBJ2-2, with D perhaps matching TRBD1 or TRBD2 (6 bases each). The germline V gene has CDR1 SGDLS and CDR2 YYNGEE. V was shortened by 4 bases and J by 5 bases, with 18 bases between the two germline ends. The CDR3 spans 16 residues. DNA for the CDR3: TGTGCCAGCAGCTTGAGGCTGGGGGGCCCAACCGGGGAGCTGTTTTTT. As protein: CASSLRLGGPTGELFF.

The genes are TRBV12-3 or TRBV12-4 and TRBJ1-3, with a tentative D call TRBD1 (6 bases). Between the trimmed V and J ends, which lost 7 bases and 3 bases, there was a span of 13 bases. CDR3 length: 14 residues. The chain's CDR3 is CASTGGQGGNTIYF. The CDR3 DNA reads as TGTGCCAGCACTGGGGGGCAGGGTGGAAACACCATATATTTT.

This clonotype came up many times. The V call is TRBV7-6, the J call TRBJ2-1; D is perhaps TRBD1 (6 bases). V lost 0 bases and J lost 3, with 12 bases in between. Germline assignment: CDR1 SGHVS and CDR2 FNYEAQ. CDR3 length: 16 amino acids. CDR3 coding DNA: TGTGCCAGCAGCTTAGCGCAGGCAGGGGTCTACAATGAGCAGTTCTTC. Protein product: CASSLAQAGVYNEQFF.

This clonotype has ten or more counts. The chain couples TRBV10-3 to TRBJ2-7, with no clear D. The germline CDR1 and CDR2 sequences are ENHRY and SYGVKD. This CDR3 comprises 13 residues. V was clipped by 0 bases and J by 2 bases, with 5 bases between them. The CDR3 DNA is TGTGCCATCAGTGAGTCGCTAACCTACGAGCAGTACTTC. Translated: CAISESLTYEQYF.

The chain combines TRBV10-3 with TRBJ2-6; no firm D call. V was pared by 3 bases and J by 2 bases, with 11 bases between. CDR3 length: 16 amino acids. CDR1 ENHRY and CDR2 SYGVKD come from the germline V gene. CDR3 nucleotides: TGTGCCATCAGTGAATCTGGGATCCCTGGGGCCAACGTCCTGACTTTC. This codes for CAISESGIPGANVLTF.

The chain has TRBV7-4 and TRBJ2-5; 9 bases agree with TRBD2. Germline V gene sequence: CDR1 SGHVT, CDR2 SQSDAQ. Losses at the gene ends were 4 bases for V and 5 bases for J; bases not matched to a gene: 20. This CDR3 comprises 19 residues. The CDR3 reads CASSYGTSWSPTESETQYF. The DNA for the CDR3 is TGTGCCAGCAGCTATGGGACTAGCTGGTCCCCAACGGAAAGCGAGACCCAGTACTTC.